The 9 T cell receptor beta chains listed next were all sequenced from one sample in a study of cytomegalovirus exposure and HLA in healthy donors. The PCR employed 60 Vbeta primers together with 13 Jbeta primers. Using immunoSEQ multiplex PCR, the repertoire was profiled, and TCRdb retains in-frame clones only, with some absent. The sample lists under 150,000 clones, over 65% occurring once. Sequenced material: PBMCs. The receptors here all came from a man over 45 in good health and CMV-seronegative.

The chain is built from TRBV28 and TRBJ2-6; 9 bases align to TRBD1. This CDR3 spans 18 amino acids. The J segment lost 3 bases and the V segment lost 6 bases, leaving 12 bases of the junction unmatched. Germline V gives CDR1 MDHEN, CDR2 SYDVKM. For the CDR3, the DNA is TGTGCCAGCAGCCGGGGACAGGGACCCTTCCTTGGGGCCAACGTCCTGACTTTC. This sequence encodes CASSRGQGPFLGANVLTF.

The chain links TRBV19 to TRBJ2-1; possibly TRBD1 for D (6 bases). V lost 5 bases, J lost 14 bases, and 16 bases lay in between. Germline V CDR1 and CDR2: LNHDA, SQIVND (reference sequence). The CDR3 loop spans 12 amino acids. CDR3 amino acids: CASSDGPRGEFF. The DNA of the CDR3 is TGTGCCAGTAGTGACGGACCCAGGGGTGAGTTCTTC.

CDR3 sequence: CASSEGAGGRTDTQYF. The CDR3 DNA follows: TGTGCCAGCAGTGAAGGAGCGGGAGGTCGCACAGATACGCAGTATTTT. The gene calls are TRBV2 and TRBJ2-3; 9 nucleotides match TRBD2. The CDR3 totals 16 residues. In germline, CDR1 is SNHLY, CDR2 FYNNEI. Unmatched junction bases numbered 3, after V lost 1 base and J lost 1 base.

CDR3 protein: CATVGSFRETPYNEQFF. The CDR3 region has the DNA TGTGCCACGGTAGGGTCCTTCAGGGAAACGCCCTACAATGAGCAGTTCTTC. V usage is TRBV7-9 and J usage is TRBJ2-1; tentatively, D is TRBD1 (5 bases). V was shortened by 10 bases and J by 2 bases, with 24 bases between the two germline ends. CDR3 length: 17 amino acids. Germline V gene sequence: CDR1 SEHNR, CDR2 FQNEAQ (reference sequence). The whole variable domain, remainder taken from reference TRBV7-9 and TRBJ2-1, is DTGVSQNPRHKITKRGQNVTFRCDPISEHNRLYWYRQTLGQGPEFLTYFQNEAQLEKSRLLSDRFSAERPKGSFSTLEIQRTEQGDSAMYLCATVGSFRETPYNEQFFGPGTRLTVL.

This sequence joins TRBV9 and TRBJ2-1; 9 positions match TRBD1. CDR1 and CDR2 from the germline V gene are SGDLS and YYNGEE. This CDR3 contains 15 residues. The V segment lost 4 bases and the J segment 5 bases; nucleotides outside the gene matches: 7. CDR3 nucleotide sequence: TGTGCCAGCAGCTATAGGACAGGGGTGAACAATGAGCAGTTCTTC. It yields the protein CASSYRTGVNNEQFF. Filled out from reference TRBV9 and TRBJ2-1, the complete variable domain reads DSGVTQTPKHLITATGQRVTLRCSPRSGDLSVYWYQQSLDQGLQFLIQYYNGEERAKGNILERFSAQQFPDLHSELNLSSLELGDSALYFCASSYRTGVNNEQFFGPGTRLTVL.

This chain joins TRBV18 and TRBJ2-7, with 7 bases identical to TRBD2. Germline V gene lookup returns CDR1 KGHSH and CDR2 LQKENI. V was pared by 6 bases and J by 2 bases, with 10 bases of the junction left unmatched. The CDR3 spans 15 residues. CDR3 protein: CASSPRAGRTYEQYF. The CDR3 DNA reads TGTGCCAGCTCCCCCCGAGCGGGACGAACCTACGAGCAGTACTTC.

The genes are TRBV28 and TRBJ1-4; 10 bases fit TRBD1. The V and J ends lost 5 bases and 5 bases, in that order; junction bases with no gene match: 5. The CDR3 spans 15 residues. The V gene's germline CDR1 is MDHEN and CDR2 SYDVKM. The CDR3 here is CASSAPGQGNEKLFF. In DNA, the CDR3 is TGTGCCAGCAGTGCACCGGGACAGGGGAATGAAAAACTGTTTTTT.

This clone was counted between two and nine times. The V and J genes are TRBV5-1 and TRBJ1-1, with D unclear. There are 14 residues in the CDR3. Trimming removed 4 bases from V and 8 bases from J, with 18 bases in between. From germline, CDR1 is SGHRS and CDR2 YFSETQ. The CDR3 coding sequence is TGCGCCAGCAGCCCGGGAGATGCGGGGTCCGAAGCTTTCTTT. Amino acids: CASSPGDAGSEAFF.

In its sample, this clone was seen once. The chain combines TRBV29-1 with TRBJ2-7, with D possibly being TRBD1 (5 bases). Germline lookup yields CDR1 SQVTM and CDR2 ANQGSEA. V lost 2 bases and J 4 bases, leaving 9 bases between the germline ends. The CDR3 totals 12 residues. For the CDR3, the DNA is TGCAGCGTTGAATCGACAGAATACGAGCAGTACTTC. Encoded protein: CSVESTEYEQYF.